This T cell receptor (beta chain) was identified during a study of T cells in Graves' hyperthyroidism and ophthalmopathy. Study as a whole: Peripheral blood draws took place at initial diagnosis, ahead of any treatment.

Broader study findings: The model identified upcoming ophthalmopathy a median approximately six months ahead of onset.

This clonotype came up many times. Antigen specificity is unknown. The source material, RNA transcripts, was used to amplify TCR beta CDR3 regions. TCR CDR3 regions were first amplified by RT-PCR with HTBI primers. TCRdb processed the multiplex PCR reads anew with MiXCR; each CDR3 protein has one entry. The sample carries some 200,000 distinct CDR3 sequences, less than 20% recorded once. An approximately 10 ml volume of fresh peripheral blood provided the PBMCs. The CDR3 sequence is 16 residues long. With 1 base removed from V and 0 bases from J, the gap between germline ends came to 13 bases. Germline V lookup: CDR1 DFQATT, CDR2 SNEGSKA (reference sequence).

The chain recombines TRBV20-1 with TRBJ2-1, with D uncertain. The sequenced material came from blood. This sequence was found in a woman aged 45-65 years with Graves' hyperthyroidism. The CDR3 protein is CSARGSTLPSYNEQFF. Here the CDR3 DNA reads TGCAGTGCTAGAGGTTCTACCCTACCCTCCTACAATGAGCAGTTCTTC.